One sample yielded the 20 T cell receptor beta chains listed below, sequenced in a study of cytomegalovirus exposure and HLA in healthy donors. It was with 60 Vbeta and 13 Jbeta primers that the PCR ran. Generated by immunoSEQ multiplex PCR, the TCRdb table keeps only in-frame clones and is missing some. Of approximately 180,000 clones listed, 73% were seen once; the top ten hold less than 2%. The sequencing input was PBMCs. These receptors came from a woman in her thirties in good health and CMV-seronegative.

This clone was counted between two and nine times. The rearrangement uses TRBV19 and TRBJ2-7; 7 bases align to TRBD2. This CDR3 has 14 amino acids. J lost 5 bases, V lost 3 bases, and 7 bases had no gene match. Germline-derived CDR1 and CDR2 are LNHDA and SQIVND (reference sequence). This chain's CDR3 is CASSISGTFDEQYF. CDR3 nucleotide sequence: TGTGCCAGTAGTATCAGCGGGACCTTCGACGAGCAGTACTTC.

The chain recombines TRBV6-5 with TRBJ2-7; 7 bases match TRBD1. Per germline, CDR1 MNHEY and CDR2 SVGAGI. After removal of 5 bases from V and 2 bases from J, the junction contained 6 bases not matched to a gene. The CDR3 runs to 14 residues. The CDR3 sequence is CASSPRDRPYEQYF. CDR3 bases: TGTGCCAGCAGTCCAAGGGACAGACCCTACGAGCAGTACTTC.

The chain has TRBV7-9 and TRBJ2-7; 7 bases fit TRBD2. The J segment lost 2 bases and the V segment lost 4 bases, leaving 11 bases of the junction unmatched. The length of the CDR3 is 16 residues. The V gene's germline CDR1 is SEHNR and CDR2 FQNEAQ (reference sequence). CDR3 sequence reads: CASSSREDTGTYEQYF. DNA of the CDR3: TGTGCCAGCAGCTCACGGGAGGACACTGGGACCTACGAGCAGTACTTC.

V is TRBV2 and J is TRBJ2-3; 7 bases fit TRBD2. The CDR3 has 15 amino acids. Trimming took 7 bases from V and 2 from J; bases not matched to a gene: 9. The V gene's germline CDR1 is SNHLY and CDR2 FYNNEI. The CDR3: CASIPRWDYTDTQYF. The CDR3 DNA is TGTGCCAGCATCCCCCGGTGGGACTACACAGATACGCAGTATTTT.

This clone was seen a handful of times. The chain links TRBV6-5 to TRBJ2-1; TRBD2 aligns across 12 bases. V was pared by 7 bases and J by 6 bases, with 4 bases of the junction left unmatched. Germline CDR1 MNHEY, CDR2 SVGAGI. The CDR3 totals 14 residues. The CDR3 loop is CASTTGLAGNEQFF. The CDR3 region has the DNA TGTGCCAGCACCACGGGACTAGCGGGCAATGAGCAGTTCTTC.

The V call is TRBV7-8, the J call TRBJ1-1; D perhaps matches TRBD1 (6 bases). Trimming removed 3 bases from V and 1 base from J, with 12 bases in between. The germline V gene has CDR1 SGHVS and CDR2 FQNEAQ. The CDR3 spans 15 residues. CDR3 bases: TGTGCCAGCAGCTTTACGGGACACCCGAACACTGAAGCTTTCTTT. This translates into CASSFTGHPNTEAFF.

The chain uses TRBV19 and TRBJ1-5, with unresolved D. CDR3 length: 15 residues. Per the germline V gene, CDR1 is LNHDA and CDR2 is SQIVND (reference sequence). V was pared by 4 bases and J by 0 bases, with 10 bases between. CDR3 sequence: CASSNGPYSNQPQHF. CDR3 coding DNA: TGTGCCAGTAGTAATGGGCCGTATAGCAATCAGCCCCAGCATTTT.

With regard to this clone: Sequence at one end of the junction differs from germline and may be a read error. This rearrangement joins TRBV6-1 to TRBJ1-5; no firm D call. This CDR3 comprises 13 residues. Germline assignment: CDR1 MNHNS and CDR2 SASEGT. Written as DNA, the CDR3 is TGTGCCAGCATTGAACAGTGGAATCAGCCCCAGCATTTT. Translation: CASIEQWNQPQHF.

The chain carries TRBV9 and TRBJ2-1; no reliable D call. Germline CDR1 and CDR2: SGDLS and YYNGEE. Trimming removed 2 bases from V and 0 bases from J, with 9 bases in between. The CDR3 length is 15 residues. CDR3: CASSVARSSYNEQFF. The CDR3 DNA is TGTGCCAGCAGCGTGGCCCGAAGCTCCTACAATGAGCAGTTCTTC.

About this clone itself: Different DNA sequences within this sample yield the same CDR3. The chain couples TRBV5-1 to TRBJ1-1, with D possibly being TRBD1 (6 bases). Trimming took 4 bases from V and 5 from J, leaving 9 bases between them. Germline-derived CDR1 and CDR2 are SGHRS and YFSETQ. This CDR3 contains 12 residues. CDR3 DNA: TGCGCCAGCAGCCTTAGGGGGACTGAAGCTTTCTTT. The encoded protein is CASSLRGTEAFF.

In this sample, this clone turned up once. The rearrangement uses TRBV7-3 and TRBJ2-1; 9 nucleotides match TRBD2. CDR1 SGHTA and CDR2 FQGTGA come from the germline V gene. The CDR3 is 14 residues long. The V gene end was trimmed by 4 bases and the J gene end by 10 bases; junction bases not matched to a gene: 8. Here the CDR3 reads CASSSGLAGREQFF. CDR3 bases: TGTGCCAGCAGCTCAGGGCTAGCGGGGCGGGAGCAGTTCTTC.

V usage is TRBV7-6 and J usage is TRBJ1-5; D gene ambiguous. The ends were cut back, 5 bases at V and 7 bases at J, with 15 bases in the middle. The CDR3 length is 14 residues. CDR1 SGHVS and CDR2 FNYEAQ come from the germline V gene. CDR3 bases: TGTGCCAGCAGCCGACTTAGAGAGGTACAGCCCCAGCATTTT. Amino acids: CASSRLREVQPQHF. Looking up the rest from reference TRBV7-6 and TRBJ1-5 gives the full variable domain: GAGVSQSPRYKVTKRGQDVALRCDPISGHVSLYWYRQALGQGPEFLTYFNYEAQQDKSGLPNDRFSAERPEGSISTLTIQRTEQRDSAMYRCASSRLREVQPQHFGDGTRLSIL.

This clone was seen more than once but under ten times. The V and J genes are TRBV7-9 and TRBJ2-5; a possible D gene is TRBD1 (6 bases). V dropped 0 bases and J dropped 11 bases, with 19 bases sitting between them. Germline V gives CDR1 SEHNR, CDR2 FQNEAQ (reference sequence). CDR3 size: 15 residues. CDR3 region: CASSLAGAGATLQYF. The DNA of the CDR3 is TGTGCCAGCAGCTTAGCCGGGGCAGGGGCGACCTTGCAGTACTTC.

A few counts support this clone. This chain links TRBV11-2 with TRBJ2-1; the D gene is possibly TRBD2 (7 bases). The V end lost 5 bases, the J end lost 8 bases, and 19 bases lay between the germline ends. The germline CDR1 and CDR2 sequences are SGHAT and FQNNGV. The CDR3 sequence is 15 residues long. The CDR3 protein is CASSPEAGALDEQFF. The CDR3 DNA reads as TGTGCCAGCAGCCCGGAGGCGGGGGCCTTGGATGAGCAGTTCTTC.

This clone occurred a few times. J is TRBJ2-7 and V is TRBV30, with D unresolved. CDR1 and CDR2 from the germline V gene are GTSNPN and SVGIG (reference sequence). Trimming pared 4 bases from V and 2 bases from J, leaving 12 bases between. The CDR3 has 13 amino acids. The CDR3 DNA reads TGTGCCTGGAAAAGCGAGGCAACCTACGAGCAGTACTTC. Its translation: CAWKSEATYEQYF.

This clone was counted only a few times. This chain links TRBV29-1 with TRBJ2-7, with TRBD2 identical over 11 bases. The V segment lost 4 bases and the J segment 4 bases; nucleotides outside the gene matches: 3. Germline CDR1 SQVTM, CDR2 ANQGSEA. The CDR3 is 13 residues long. The CDR3 reads CSVGLAGLYEQYF. The CDR3 DNA sequence: TGCAGCGTTGGACTAGCGGGACTATACGAGCAGTACTTC.

The chain uses TRBV25-1 and TRBJ1-1, with 8 nucleotides matching TRBD1. V shed 3 bases, J shed 4 bases, and the junction held 13 bases outside the gene matches. Germline V gene sequence: CDR1 MGHDK, CDR2 SYGVNS. The CDR3 loop spans 17 amino acids. The CDR3 reads CASSDQGARAGTTEAFF. CDR3 DNA: TGTGCCAGCAGTGATCAGGGGGCGAGAGCGGGGACCACTGAAGCTTTCTTT.

This rearrangement joins TRBV18 to TRBJ1-2; D unresolved. Germline-derived CDR1 and CDR2 are KGHSH and LQKENI. Trimming pared 3 bases from V and 6 bases from J, leaving 11 bases between. The CDR3 totals 13 residues. The DNA for the CDR3 is TGTGCCAGCTCACCTAATAAACAGAATGGCTACACCTTC. Its translation is CASSPNKQNGYTF.

The chain couples TRBV4-3 to TRBJ2-2, with TRBD2 matching 8 bases. Germline values: CDR1 LGHNA, CDR2 YSLEER. CDR3 size: 21 residues. J gave up 1 base and V 1 base, and 17 bases lay outside the gene matches. The DNA for the CDR3 is TGCGCCAGCAGCCAAGGGCGCGTTTGGCCGGGACTAGAGGAGAACACCGGGGAGCTGTTTTTT. Amino acid sequence: CASSQGRVWPGLEENTGELFF.

The chain is built from TRBV11-2 and TRBJ2-5; TRBD2 aligns across 8 bases. There are 15 residues in the CDR3. J was trimmed by 6 bases and V by 4 bases; bases with no gene match: 10. CDR1 SGHAT and CDR2 FQNNGV come from the germline V gene. The CDR3 DNA reads as TGTGCCAGCAGCTCGGGGGGGCTAGTTGGCAAGACCCAGTACTTC. Its translation is CASSSGGLVGKTQYF.